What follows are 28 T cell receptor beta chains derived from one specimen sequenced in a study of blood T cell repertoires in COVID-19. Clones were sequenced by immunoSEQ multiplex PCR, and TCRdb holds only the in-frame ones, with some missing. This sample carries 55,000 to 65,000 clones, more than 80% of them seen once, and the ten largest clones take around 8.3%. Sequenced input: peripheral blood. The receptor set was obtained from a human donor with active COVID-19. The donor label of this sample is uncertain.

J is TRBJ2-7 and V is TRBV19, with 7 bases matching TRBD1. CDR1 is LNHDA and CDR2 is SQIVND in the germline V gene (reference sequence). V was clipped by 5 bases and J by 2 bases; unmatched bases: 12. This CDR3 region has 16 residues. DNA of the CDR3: TGTGCCAGTAGTTCGCCATCAGGGGGAGCAACCTACGAGCAGTACTTC. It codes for CASSSPSGGATYEQYF.

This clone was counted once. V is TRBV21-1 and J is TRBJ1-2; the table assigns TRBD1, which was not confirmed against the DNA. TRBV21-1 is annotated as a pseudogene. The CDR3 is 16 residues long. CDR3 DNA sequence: TGTGCCAGCAGCTTCACCCGGGTCCGTAAAGGGGATGGCTACACCTTC. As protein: CASSFTRVRKGDGYTF.

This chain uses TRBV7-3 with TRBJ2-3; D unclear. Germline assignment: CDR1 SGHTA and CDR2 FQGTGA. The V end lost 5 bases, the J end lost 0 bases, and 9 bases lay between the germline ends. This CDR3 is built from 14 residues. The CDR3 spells CASSPVASTDTQYF. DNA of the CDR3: TGTGCCAGCAGCCCTGTGGCTAGCACAGATACGCAGTATTTT.

The DNA of the CDR3 is TGTGCCAGCAGCAAACCAGGGGTCCGGGAGACCCAGTACTTC. It is translated as CASSKPGVRETQYF. The chain links TRBV5-4 to TRBJ2-5, with a tentative D call TRBD1 (6 bases). V was clipped by 4 bases and J by 5 bases, with 15 bases between them. The CDR3 has 14 residues. Germline loops: CDR1 SGHNT, CDR2 YYREEE (reference sequence).

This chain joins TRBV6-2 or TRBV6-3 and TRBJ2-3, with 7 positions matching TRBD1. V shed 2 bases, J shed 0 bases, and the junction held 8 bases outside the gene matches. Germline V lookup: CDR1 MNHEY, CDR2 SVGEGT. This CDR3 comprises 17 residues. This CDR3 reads CASSYLPTGASTDTQYF. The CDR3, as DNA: TGTGCCAGCAGTTACCTCCCCACAGGGGCTAGCACAGATACGCAGTATTTT.

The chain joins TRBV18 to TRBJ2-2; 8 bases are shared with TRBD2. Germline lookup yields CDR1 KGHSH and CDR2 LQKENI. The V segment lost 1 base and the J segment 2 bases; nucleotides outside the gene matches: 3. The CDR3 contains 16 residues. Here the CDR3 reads CASSPQLAANTGELFF. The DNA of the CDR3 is TGTGCCAGCTCACCACAACTAGCGGCCAACACCGGGGAGCTGTTTTTT.

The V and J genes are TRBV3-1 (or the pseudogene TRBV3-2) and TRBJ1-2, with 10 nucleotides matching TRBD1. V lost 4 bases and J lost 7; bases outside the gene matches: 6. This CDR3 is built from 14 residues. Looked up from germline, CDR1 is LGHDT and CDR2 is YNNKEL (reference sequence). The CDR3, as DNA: TGTGCCAGCAGCCTCTCCGGACAGGGGGTTGGCTACACCTTC. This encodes CASSLSGQGVGYTF.

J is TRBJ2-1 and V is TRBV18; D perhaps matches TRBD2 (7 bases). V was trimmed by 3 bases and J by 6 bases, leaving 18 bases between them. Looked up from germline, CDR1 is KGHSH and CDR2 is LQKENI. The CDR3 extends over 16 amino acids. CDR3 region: CASSPSSGTIANEQFF. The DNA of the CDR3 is TGTGCCAGCTCACCTTCAAGCGGGACAATCGCCAATGAGCAGTTCTTC.

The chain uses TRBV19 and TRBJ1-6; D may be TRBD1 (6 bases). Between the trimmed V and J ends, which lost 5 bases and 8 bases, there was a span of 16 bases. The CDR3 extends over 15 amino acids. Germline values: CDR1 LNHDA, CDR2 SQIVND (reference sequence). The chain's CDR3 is CASSFYRDNHSPLHF. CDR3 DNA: TGTGCCAGTAGTTTTTACCGGGACAATCATTCACCCCTCCACTTT.

The CDR3 spells CASSLVPGVDYEQYF. In DNA form, the CDR3 reads TGTGCCAGCAGCTTAGTGCCAGGGGTAGACTACGAGCAGTACTTC. The chain joins TRBV7-2 to TRBJ2-7; D is perhaps TRBD1 (6 bases). Trimming stripped 1 base from V and 3 bases from J, with 13 bases between. CDR1 and CDR2 from the germline V gene are SGHTA and FQGNSA. The CDR3 is 15 residues long. The entire variable domain, with the rest obtained from reference TRBV7-2 and TRBJ2-7, is as follows: GAGVSQSPSNKVTEKGKDVELRCDPISGHTALYWYRQSLGQGLEFLIYFQGNSAPDKSGLPSDRFSAERTGGSVSTLTIQRTQQEDSAVYLCASSLVPGVDYEQYFGPGTRLTVT.

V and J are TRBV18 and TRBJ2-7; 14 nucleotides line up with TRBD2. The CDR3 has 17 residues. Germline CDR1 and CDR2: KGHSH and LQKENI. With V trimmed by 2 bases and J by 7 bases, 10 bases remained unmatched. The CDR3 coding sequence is TGTGCCAGCTCACCATTGGGACTAGCGGGAGCAGCGAGAGAGCAGTACTTC. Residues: CASSPLGLAGAAREQYF.

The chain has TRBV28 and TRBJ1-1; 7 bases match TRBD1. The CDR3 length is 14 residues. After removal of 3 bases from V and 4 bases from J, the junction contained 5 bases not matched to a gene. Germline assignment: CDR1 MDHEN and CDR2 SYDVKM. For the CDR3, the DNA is TGTGCCAGCAGTTTGACAGGGTTGGGCACTGAAGCTTTCTTT. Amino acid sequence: CASSLTGLGTEAFF.

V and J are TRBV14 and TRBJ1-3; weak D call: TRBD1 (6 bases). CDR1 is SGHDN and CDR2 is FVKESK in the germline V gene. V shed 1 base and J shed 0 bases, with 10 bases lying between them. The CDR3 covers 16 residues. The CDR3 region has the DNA TGTGCCAGCAGCCAAGTACAGGGCCTCTCTGGAAACACCATATATTTT. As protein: CASSQVQGLSGNTIYF.

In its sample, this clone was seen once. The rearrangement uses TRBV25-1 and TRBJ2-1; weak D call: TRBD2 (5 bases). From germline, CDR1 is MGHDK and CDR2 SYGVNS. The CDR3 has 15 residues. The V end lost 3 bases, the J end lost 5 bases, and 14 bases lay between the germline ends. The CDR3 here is CASSESTGWDNEQFF. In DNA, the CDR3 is TGTGCCAGCAGTGAGTCGACGGGGTGGGACAATGAGCAGTTCTTC. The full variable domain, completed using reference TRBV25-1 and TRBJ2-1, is EADIYQTPRYLVIGTGKKITLECSQTMGHDKMYWYQQDPGMELHLIHYSYGVNSTEKGDLSSESTVSRIRTEHFPLTLESARPSHTSQYLCASSESTGWDNEQFFGPGTRLTVL.

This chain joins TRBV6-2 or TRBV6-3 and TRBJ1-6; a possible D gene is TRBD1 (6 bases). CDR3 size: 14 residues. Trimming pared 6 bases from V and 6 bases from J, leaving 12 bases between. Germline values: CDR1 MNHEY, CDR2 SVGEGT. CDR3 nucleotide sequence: TGTGCCAGCAGCCCCGGGACAACTAATTCACCCCTCCACTTT. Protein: CASSPGTTNSPLHF.

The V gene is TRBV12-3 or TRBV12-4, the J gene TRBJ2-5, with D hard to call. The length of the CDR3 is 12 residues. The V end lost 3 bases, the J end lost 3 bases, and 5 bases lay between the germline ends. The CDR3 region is CASSFPKETQYF. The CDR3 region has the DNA TGTGCCAGCAGTTTCCCTAAAGAGACCCAGTACTTC.

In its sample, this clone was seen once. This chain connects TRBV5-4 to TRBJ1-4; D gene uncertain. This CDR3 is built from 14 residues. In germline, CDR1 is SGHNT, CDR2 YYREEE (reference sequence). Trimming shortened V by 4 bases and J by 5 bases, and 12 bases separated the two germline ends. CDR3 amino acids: CASSLGPLNEKLFF. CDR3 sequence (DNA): TGTGCCAGCAGCCTAGGCCCTCTGAATGAAAAACTGTTTTTT. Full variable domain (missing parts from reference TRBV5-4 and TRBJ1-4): ETGVTQSPTHLIKTRGQQVTLRCSSQSGHNTVSWYQQALGQGPQFIFQYYREEENGRGNFPPRFSGLQFPNYSSELNVNALELDDSALYLCASSLGPLNEKLFFGSGTQLSVL.

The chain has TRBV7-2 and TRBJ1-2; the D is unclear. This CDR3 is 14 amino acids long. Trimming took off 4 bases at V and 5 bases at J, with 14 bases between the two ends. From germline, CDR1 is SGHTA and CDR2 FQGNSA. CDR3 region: CASSSSGLPYGYTF. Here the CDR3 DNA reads TGTGCCAGCAGCTCCTCTGGCTTACCATATGGCTACACCTTC.

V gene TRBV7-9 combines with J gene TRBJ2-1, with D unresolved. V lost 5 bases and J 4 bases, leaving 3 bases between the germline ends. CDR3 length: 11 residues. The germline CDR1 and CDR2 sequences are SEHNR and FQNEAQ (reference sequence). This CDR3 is CASSPYNEQFF. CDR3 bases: TGTGCCAGCAGCCCTTACAATGAGCAGTTCTTC.

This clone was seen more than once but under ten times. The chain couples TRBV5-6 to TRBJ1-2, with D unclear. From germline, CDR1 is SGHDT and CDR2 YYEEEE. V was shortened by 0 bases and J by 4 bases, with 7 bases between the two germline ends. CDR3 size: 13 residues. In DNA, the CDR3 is TGTGCCAGCAGCTTGGAGGCGGGCTATGGCTACACCTTC. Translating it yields CASSLEAGYGYTF.

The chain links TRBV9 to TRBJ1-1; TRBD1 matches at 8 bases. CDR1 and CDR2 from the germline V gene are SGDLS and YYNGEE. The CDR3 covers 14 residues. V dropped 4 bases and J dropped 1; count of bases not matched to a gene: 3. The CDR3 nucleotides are TGTGCCAGCAGCTCCACAGGGGGGAACACTGAAGCTTTCTTT. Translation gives CASSSTGGNTEAFF. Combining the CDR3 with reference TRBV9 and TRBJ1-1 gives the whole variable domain DSGVTQTPKHLITATGQRVTLRCSPRSGDLSVYWYQQSLDQGLQFLIQYYNGEERAKGNILERFSAQQFPDLHSELNLSSLELGDSALYFCASSSTGGNTEAFFGQGTRLTVV.

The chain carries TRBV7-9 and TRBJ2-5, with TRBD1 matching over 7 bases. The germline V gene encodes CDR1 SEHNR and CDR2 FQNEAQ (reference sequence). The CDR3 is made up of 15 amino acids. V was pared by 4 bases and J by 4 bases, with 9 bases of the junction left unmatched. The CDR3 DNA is TGTGCCAGCAGCTCGGACAGGCCCGGAGGAGAGACCCAGTACTTC. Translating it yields CASSSDRPGGETQYF.

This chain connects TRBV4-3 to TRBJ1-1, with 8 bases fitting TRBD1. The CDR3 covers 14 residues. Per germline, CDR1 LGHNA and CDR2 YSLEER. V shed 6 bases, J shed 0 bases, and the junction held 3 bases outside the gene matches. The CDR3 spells CASRQGGLNTEAFF. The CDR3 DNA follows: TGCGCCAGCAGACAGGGGGGCTTGAACACTGAAGCTTTCTTT.

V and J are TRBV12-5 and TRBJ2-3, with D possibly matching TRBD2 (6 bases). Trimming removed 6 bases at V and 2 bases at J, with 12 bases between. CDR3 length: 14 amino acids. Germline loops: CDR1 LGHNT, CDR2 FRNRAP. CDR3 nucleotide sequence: TGTGCTAGTGGGGGGGAGGTGCCCACAGATACGCAGTATTTT. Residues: CASGGEVPTDTQYF.

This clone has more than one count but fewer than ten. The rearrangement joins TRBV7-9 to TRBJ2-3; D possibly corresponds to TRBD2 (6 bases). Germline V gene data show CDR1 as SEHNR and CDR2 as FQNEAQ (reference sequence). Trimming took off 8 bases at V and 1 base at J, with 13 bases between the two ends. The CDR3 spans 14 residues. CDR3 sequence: CASGTSPGTDTQYF. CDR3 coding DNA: TGTGCCAGCGGTACTAGCCCGGGCACAGATACGCAGTATTTT.

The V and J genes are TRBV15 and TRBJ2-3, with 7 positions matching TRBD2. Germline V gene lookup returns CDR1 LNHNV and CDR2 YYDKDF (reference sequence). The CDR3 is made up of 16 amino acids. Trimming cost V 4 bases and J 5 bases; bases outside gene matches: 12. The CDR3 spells CATSKPAGRGEDTQYF. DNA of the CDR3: TGTGCCACCAGCAAACCAGCGGGACGGGGAGAAGATACGCAGTATTTT.

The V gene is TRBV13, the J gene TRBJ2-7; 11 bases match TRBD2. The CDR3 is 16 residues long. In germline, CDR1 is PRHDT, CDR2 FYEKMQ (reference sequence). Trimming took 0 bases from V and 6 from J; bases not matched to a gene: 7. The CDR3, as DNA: TGTGCCAGCAGCTTAGGACTAGCGGGGGCCTGGGGCGAGCAGTACTTC. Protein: CASSLGLAGAWGEQYF. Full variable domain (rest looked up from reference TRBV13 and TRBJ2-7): AAGVIQSPRHLIKEKRETATLKCYPIPRHDTVYWYQQGPGQDPQFLISFYEKMQSDKGSIPDRFSAQQFSDYHSELNMSSLELGDSALYFCASSLGLAGAWGEQYFGPGTRLTVT.

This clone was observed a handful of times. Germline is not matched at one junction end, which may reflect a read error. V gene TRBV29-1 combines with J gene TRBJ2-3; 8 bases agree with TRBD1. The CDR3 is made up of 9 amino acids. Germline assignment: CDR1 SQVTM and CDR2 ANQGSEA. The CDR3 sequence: CSVDRQGSF. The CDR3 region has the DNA TGCAGCGTTGACCGACAGGGGTCTTTC.